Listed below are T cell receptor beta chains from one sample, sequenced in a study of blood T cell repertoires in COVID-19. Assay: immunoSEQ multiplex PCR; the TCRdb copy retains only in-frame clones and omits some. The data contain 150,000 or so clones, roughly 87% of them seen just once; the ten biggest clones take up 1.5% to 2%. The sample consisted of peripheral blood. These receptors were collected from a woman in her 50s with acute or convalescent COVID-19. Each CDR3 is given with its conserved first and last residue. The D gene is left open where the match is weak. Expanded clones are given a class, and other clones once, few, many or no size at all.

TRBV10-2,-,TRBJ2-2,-,TGCGCCAGCACGGTGGTCACCGGGGAGCTGTTTTTT,CASTVVTGELFF
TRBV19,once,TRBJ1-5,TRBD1,TGTGCCAGGGGGACCGGGACAGTTCGCCTTTCAAGTCAGCCCCAGCATTTT,CARGTGTVRLSSQPQHF
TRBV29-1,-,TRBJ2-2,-,TGCAGCGTTGGGGGGCTAGGAGGCACCGGGGAGCTGTTTTTT,CSVGGLGGTGELFF
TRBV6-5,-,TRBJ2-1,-,TGTGCCAGCAGCTATAGCGTGTCCTACAATGAGCAGTTCTTC,CASSYSVSYNEQFF
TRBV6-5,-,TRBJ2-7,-,TGTGCCAGCGAACGAGGGTCCTACGAGCAGTACTTC,CASERGSYEQYF
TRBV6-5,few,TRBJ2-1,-,TGTGCCAGCAATGTCGGTCGTTTTAGGAGTGAGCAGTTCTTC,CASNVGRFRSEQFF
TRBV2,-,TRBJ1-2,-,TGTGCCAGCAGTGAATCGGTCTTAGCTAACTATGGCTACACCTTC,CASSESVLANYGYTF
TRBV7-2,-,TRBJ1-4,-,TGTGCCAGCAGCGGCCGGCGAGGGGAAAAACTGTTTTTT,CASSGRRGEKLFF
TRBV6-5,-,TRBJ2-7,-,TGTGCCAGCAGTTACGCGGGGAGCTCCTACGAGCAGTACTTC,CASSYAGSSYEQYF
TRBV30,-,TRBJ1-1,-,TGTGCCTGGAGCCCGACAAGAGAAGCTTTCTTT,CAWSPTREAFF
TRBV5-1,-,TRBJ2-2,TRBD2,TGCGCCAGCAGCCCTAGCGGACAAGGGGAGCTGTTTTTT,CASSPSGQGELFF
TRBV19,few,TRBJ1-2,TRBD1,TGTGCCAGTAGTCCCGGGACAGGGGGCATCTCTGGCTACACCTTC,CASSPGTGGISGYTF
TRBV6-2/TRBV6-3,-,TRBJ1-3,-,TGTGCCAGCAGCCGCGCGGCAGTCAGCTCTGGAAACACCATATATTTT,CASSRAAVSSGNTIYF
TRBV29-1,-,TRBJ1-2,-,TGCAGCGTGGGGGCAGGAGCTAACTATGGCTACACCTTC,CSVGAGANYGYTF
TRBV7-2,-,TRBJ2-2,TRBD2,TGTGCCAGCAGCCCCTGGGCTAGCGGGATTGCCGGGGAGCTGTTTTTT,CASSPWASGIAGELFF
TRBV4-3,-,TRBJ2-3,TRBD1,TGCGCCAGCAGCCAAGCAGGGGGAGATACGCAGTATTTT,CASSQAGGDTQYF
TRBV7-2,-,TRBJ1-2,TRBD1,TGTGCCAGCAGCTTAGCCGGGACAGGGGACTATGGCTACACCTTC,CASSLAGTGDYGYTF
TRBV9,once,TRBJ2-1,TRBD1,TGTGCCAGCAGCGTAGTTGGGACAGACTACAATGAGCAGTTCTTC,CASSVVGTDYNEQFF
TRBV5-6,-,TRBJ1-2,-,TGTGCCAGCAGCCCCAAACTGGGCGGGACGGCTTATGGCTACACCTTC,CASSPKLGGTAYGYTF
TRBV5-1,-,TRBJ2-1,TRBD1,TGCGCCAGCAGCCTGGGACAGGTCTCCTACAATGAGCAGTTCTTC,CASSLGQVSYNEQFF
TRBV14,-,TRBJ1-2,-,TGTGCCAGCAGCCAAAAATCAGGGTATGGCTACACCTTC,CASSQKSGYGYTF
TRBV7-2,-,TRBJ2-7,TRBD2,TGTGCCAGCAGCCGGACTAGCGGTTCATACGAGCAGTACTTC,CASSRTSGSYEQYF
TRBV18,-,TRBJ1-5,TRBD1,TGTGCCAGCTCCCTAGGACAGGGGAGTCAGCCCCAGCATTTT,CASSLGQGSQPQHF
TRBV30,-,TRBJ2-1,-,TGTGCCTGGAGTGGGGGGCCGGGCTCCTACAATGAGCAGTTCTTC,CAWSGGPGSYNEQFF
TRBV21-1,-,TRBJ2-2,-,TGTGCCAGCGGTTCGACAGGGGCAAAAACCGGGGAGCTGTTTTTT,CASGSTGAKTGELFF
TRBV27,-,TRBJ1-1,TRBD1,TGTGCCAGCAGCTGGACAGGGAACACTGAAGCTTTCTTT,CASSWTGNTEAFF
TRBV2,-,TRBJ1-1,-,TGTGCCAGCAGTTCCGTCGGGACTGAAGCTTTCTTT,CASSSVGTEAFF
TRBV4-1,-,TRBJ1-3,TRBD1,TGCGCCAGCAGCCAAGAATCCCTACAGGGGGCGCTTAAAGACTGGGGCACCATATATTTT,CASSQESLQGALKDWGTIYF
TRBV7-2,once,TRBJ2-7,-,TGTGCCAGCAGCTTAGGCCGGCAGGGGTACGAGCAGTACTTC,CASSLGRQGYEQYF
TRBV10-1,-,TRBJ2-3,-,TGCGCCAGCAGTGAGTCGGGCTTAGTCGATACGCAGTATTTT,CASSESGLVDTQYF
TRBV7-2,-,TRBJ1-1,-,TGTGCCAGCAGCTCTAAGCGGCGGGGAAACACTGAAGCTTTCTTT,CASSSKRRGNTEAFF
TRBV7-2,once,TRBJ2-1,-,TGTGCCAGCAGCCCTTGGGGGGGGGCGAATGAGCAGTTCTTC,CASSPWGGANEQFF
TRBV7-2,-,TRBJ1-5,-,TGTGCCAGCAGCTTAAAGGGGCTTCAGCCCCAGCATTTT,CASSLKGLQPQHF
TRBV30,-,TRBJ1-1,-,TGTGCCTACAGGGCCCACACTGAAGCTTTCTTT,CAYRAHTEAFF
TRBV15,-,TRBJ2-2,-,TGTGCCACCAGCAGTAGCGCGGGCCCGAACACCGGGGAGCTGTTTTTT,CATSSSAGPNTGELFF
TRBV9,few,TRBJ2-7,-,TGTGCCAGCAGCGTAGCGGGGGGACACGAGGACGAGCAGTACTTC,CASSVAGGHEDEQYF
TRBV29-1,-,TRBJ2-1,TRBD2,TGCAGCGTTCTAGCGGGAGGGGGCAATGAGCAGTTCTTC,CSVLAGGGNEQFF
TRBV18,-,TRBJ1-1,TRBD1,TGTGCCAGCTCACCAAGATCGACAGGGATGAACACTGAAGCTTTCTTT,CASSPRSTGMNTEAFF
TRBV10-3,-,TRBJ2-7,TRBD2,TGTGCCATCAGTCCAACGCAAGGAGGGACTAGCGGGGGGATATCGAGCTCCTACGAGCAGTACTTC,CAISPTQGGTSGGISSSYEQYF
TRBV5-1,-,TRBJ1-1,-,TGCGCCAGCAGCTTTGGGCCCATGAACACTGAAGCTTTCTTT,CASSFGPMNTEAFF
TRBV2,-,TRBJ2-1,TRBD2,TGTGCCAGCAGTGAGCGGGGGGAGCAGTTCTTC,CASSERGEQFF
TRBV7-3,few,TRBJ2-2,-,TGTGCCAGCAGCCCGACAGGGAACACCGGGGAGCTGTTTTTT,CASSPTGNTGELFF
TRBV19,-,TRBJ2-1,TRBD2,TGTGCCAGTAGTATGGCGGCTAGCGGGGCCAGTGAGCAGTTCTTC,CASSMAASGASEQFF
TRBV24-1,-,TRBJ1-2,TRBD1,TGTGCCACCAGATCCGGGACAGCGGGCGATGGCTACACCTTC,CATRSGTAGDGYTF
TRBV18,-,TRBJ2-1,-,TGTGCCAGCTCACCTCTTACAGACTCCTACAATGAGCAGTTCTTC,CASSPLTDSYNEQFF
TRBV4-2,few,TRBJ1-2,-,TGTGCCAGCAGCCGTGACAGGCAACAATTTTATGGCTACACCTTC,CASSRDRQQFYGYTF
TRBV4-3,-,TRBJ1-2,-,TGCGCCAGCAGCCAAGATAGGGGGATGGGCTATGGCTACACCTTC,CASSQDRGMGYGYTF
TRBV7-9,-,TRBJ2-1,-,TGTGCCAGCAGTATAGGGGGCTACAATGAGCAGTTCTTC,CASSIGGYNEQFF
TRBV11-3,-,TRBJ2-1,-,TGTGCCAGCAGCTGGGAGAATGAGCAGTTCTTC,CASSWENEQFF
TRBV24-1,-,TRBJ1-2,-,TGTGCCACCAGTGATTTTAGAACAGGGTCCGGCTACACCTTC,CATSDFRTGSGYTF
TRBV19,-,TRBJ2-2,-,TGTGCCAGTAGTATTCGACGGGTTCTCACCGGGGAGCTGTTTTTT,CASSIRRVLTGELFF
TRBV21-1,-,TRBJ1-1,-,TGTGCCAGCAGCAAAGTGGGGAAAGGGGAGGTCACTGAAGCTTTCTTT,CASSKVGKGEVTEAFF
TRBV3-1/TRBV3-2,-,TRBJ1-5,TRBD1,TGTGCCAGCAGCCAAGCGACGACAGGGGGCAATCAGCCCCAGCATTTT,CASSQATTGGNQPQHF
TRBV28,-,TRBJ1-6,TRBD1,TGTGCCAGCAGTCTAACCGGGACAGGGATTTCACCCCTCCACTTT,CASSLTGTGISPLHF